Listed here are 26 T cell receptor beta chains from one sample, sequenced in a study of cytomegalovirus exposure and HLA in healthy donors. Sequencing used immunoSEQ multiplex PCR; TCRdb keeps in-frame clones, though not all of them. The sample comprises 200,000 to 250,000 clones, over 65% of which are singletons, and 4.5% to 6% rests with the top ten. What was sequenced was PBMCs. These receptors came from a woman between 18 and 29 years old in good health and CMV-seronegative.

Note on this clone: Other DNA sequences from this sample encode an identical CDR3 as well. The CDR3 is CASRQGATEAFF. Here the CDR3 DNA reads TGTGCCAGCAGACAGGGGGCGACTGAAGCTTTCTTT. The chain combines TRBV27 with TRBJ1-1; TRBD1 matches 9 bases. Trimming removed 6 bases from V and 5 bases from J; junction bases left unmatched: 1. Germline lookup yields CDR1 MNHEY and CDR2 SMNVEV (reference sequence). There are 12 residues in the CDR3.

This clone was detected only once. The V call is TRBV7-2, the J call TRBJ2-3, with 13 bases that match TRBD2. This CDR3 region has 16 residues. In germline, CDR1 is SGHTA, CDR2 FQGNSA. J gave up 3 bases and V 5 bases, and 5 bases lay outside the gene matches. CDR3 loop: CASSPSTSGRTDTQYF. For the CDR3, the DNA is TGTGCCAGCAGCCCGTCGACTAGCGGGAGGACAGATACGCAGTATTTT.

This clone was found once. The V call is TRBV11-3, the J call TRBJ2-7; D is undetermined. Germline V CDR1 and CDR2: SGHNT, YENEEA. This CDR3 spans 13 amino acids. Trimming removed 0 bases from V and 4 bases from J, with 7 bases in between. CDR3 nucleotides: TGTGCCAGCAGCTTAGAGAGGAATTACGAGCAGTACTTC. It translates to CASSLERNYEQYF.

This chain connects TRBV9 to TRBJ2-2, with unresolved D. Germline assignment: CDR1 SGDLS and CDR2 YYNGEE. CDR3 length: 14 amino acids. V was trimmed by 1 base and J by 1 base, leaving 5 bases between them. The CDR3 protein is CASSVLVNTGELFF. CDR3 in DNA: TGTGCCAGCAGCGTACTAGTGAACACCGGGGAGCTGTTTTTT.

The table lists this clone with a count of one. This chain's CDR3 is CASSLGTGDVRNEQFF. The CDR3 region has the DNA TGTGCCAGCAGTTTAGGGACAGGGGATGTGAGGAATGAGCAGTTCTTC. The chain has TRBV28 and TRBJ2-1; 10 nucleotides agree with TRBD1. The CDR3 extends over 16 amino acids. V shed 2 bases and J 7 bases; nucleotides not matched to a gene: 8. Germline CDR1 and CDR2: MDHEN and SYDVKM.

The rearrangement uses TRBV27 and TRBJ1-5; no firm D call. The CDR3 is made up of 13 amino acids. Between the trimmed V and J ends, which lost 5 bases and 7 bases, there was a span of 12 bases. CDR1 and CDR2 from the germline V gene are MNHEY and SMNVEV (reference sequence). The CDR3 DNA follows: TGTGCCAGCAGTCCCACCATGGGGCAGCCCCAGCATTTT. It yields the protein CASSPTMGQPQHF.

The chain joins TRBV7-2 to TRBJ1-5, with a possible D match to TRBD1 (5 bases). Deletions cut 5 bases from V and 4 bases from J, with 9 bases between. Germline-derived CDR1 and CDR2 are SGHTA and FQGNSA. There are 13 residues in the CDR3. CDR3 nucleotide sequence: TGTGCCAGCAGCCGGGGACCTAATCAGCCCCAGCATTTT. Translated: CASSRGPNQPQHF.

At least ten counts were recorded for this clone. The chain joins TRBV19 to TRBJ1-1; 9 nucleotides line up with TRBD1. Germline V gene sequence: CDR1 LNHDA, CDR2 SQIVND (reference sequence). V gave up 7 bases and J gave up 0 bases; unmatched junction bases: 6. CDR3 length equals 15 residues. CDR3 bases: TGTGCCAGTACCTGGACAGGGGCAATGAACACTGAAGCTTTCTTT. It encodes CASTWTGAMNTEAFF.

The CDR3 coding sequence is TGTGCCAGTAGTGACACCGGGACAGGGGATGAAAAACTGTTTTTT. Translated: CASSDTGTGDEKLFF. The genes are TRBV19 and TRBJ1-4; 10 positions match TRBD1. The CDR3 consists of 15 residues. V lost 5 bases, J lost 6 bases, and 6 bases stayed unmatched. Germline V gene sequence: CDR1 LNHDA, CDR2 SQIVND (reference sequence).

This clone was observed a few times. The J gene is TRBJ1-2, the V gene TRBV7-2, with D hard to call. V shed 4 bases and J shed 4 bases, with 7 bases lying between them. The CDR3 is 12 residues long. CDR1 and CDR2 from the germline V gene are SGHTA and FQGNSA. Here the CDR3 DNA reads TGTGCCAGCAGCTATGCTCTCTATGGCTACACCTTC. Residues: CASSYALYGYTF.

The chain couples TRBV5-1 to TRBJ2-3; TRBD1 is a possible D gene (6 bases). Trimming took 0 bases from V and 2 from J, leaving 10 bases between them. The CDR3 is 15 residues long. Germline V gives CDR1 SGHRS, CDR2 YFSETQ. The CDR3 protein is CASSLDRAYTDTQYF. Here the CDR3 DNA reads TGCGCCAGCAGCTTGGACAGGGCTTACACAGATACGCAGTATTTT.

The rearrangement uses TRBV27 and TRBJ2-7; 8 positions agree with TRBD2. With V trimmed by 7 bases and J by 5 bases, 16 bases remained unmatched. Germline V gene data show CDR1 as MNHEY and CDR2 as SMNVEV (reference sequence). CDR3 length equals 16 residues. CDR3 DNA: TGTGCCAGCACCGCAGGGCCGGGACTAGGGAATAACGAGCAGTACTTC. Its protein product is CASTAGPGLGNNEQYF.

The V and J genes are TRBV2 and TRBJ2-2, with TRBD1 identical over 8 bases. The CDR3 sequence is 15 residues long. Germline V gene data show CDR1 as SNHLY and CDR2 as FYNNEI. V lost 8 bases to trimming and J lost 4 bases; unmatched junction nucleotides: 9. For the CDR3, the DNA is TGTGCCAGCTCTGGGGACAGGTCGATCACCGGGGAGCTGTTTTTT. Its translation is CASSGDRSITGELFF.

V usage is TRBV2 and J usage is TRBJ2-3; no definite D call. The CDR3 consists of 11 residues. V lost 3 bases to trimming and J lost 6 bases, with 4 bases between them. The germline gives CDR1 SNHLY, CDR2 FYNNEI. The CDR3 DNA sequence: TGTGCCAGCAGTGAGGGGGATACGCAGTATTTT. Protein: CASSEGDTQYF.

This chain uses TRBV30 with TRBJ1-2; D is unresolved. V lost 3 bases and J lost 8, with 13 bases in between. Per germline, CDR1 GTSNPN and CDR2 SVGIG (reference sequence). CDR3 length: 12 residues. The CDR3 sequence: CAWSTQVKGYTF. The CDR3 nucleotides read TGTGCCTGGAGCACCCAGGTAAAAGGCTACACCTTC.

The chain is built from TRBV2 and TRBJ2-3; D is uncertain. Trimming pared 6 bases from V and 1 base from J, leaving 11 bases between. CDR1 is SNHLY and CDR2 is FYNNEI in the germline V gene. This CDR3 spans 14 amino acids. The CDR3 DNA reads as TGTGCCAGCAGCCGGGCCGGAGGCACAGATACGCAGTATTTT. This sequence encodes CASSRAGGTDTQYF. Variable domain in full (rest from reference TRBV2 and TRBJ2-3): EPEVTQTPSHQVTQMGQEVILRCVPISNHLYFYWYRQILGQKVEFLVSFYNNEISEKSEIFDDQFSVERPDGSNFTLKIRSTKLEDSAMYFCASSRAGGTDTQYFGPGTRLTVL.

The rearrangement uses TRBV18 and TRBJ1-5, with D possibly TRBD1 on 5 matching bases. Germline V CDR1 and CDR2: KGHSH, LQKENI. The length of the CDR3 is 16 residues. V lost 3 bases to trimming and J lost 3 bases, with 15 bases between them. The CDR3 nucleotides are TGTGCCAGCTCACCCAACGAACGACAGATCAATCAGCCCCAGCATTTT. It codes for CASSPNERQINQPQHF.

The CDR3 spells CATSRDAVNTEAFF. The DNA of the CDR3 is TGTGCCACCAGCAGAGATGCCGTGAACACTGAAGCTTTCTTT. The chain uses TRBV15 and TRBJ1-1; D gene ambiguous. V lost 0 bases, J lost 0 bases, and 5 bases lay in between. Per the germline V gene, CDR1 is LNHNV and CDR2 is YYDKDF (reference sequence). This CDR3 is built from 14 residues.

In this sample, this clone turned up a few times. The chain recombines TRBV5-1 with TRBJ1-2; 9 positions match TRBD1. V was pared by 0 bases and J by 0 bases, with 3 bases of the junction left unmatched. Germline CDR1 is SGHRS and CDR2 is YFSETQ. The CDR3 extends over 16 amino acids. CDR3 in amino acids: CASSLEGTGTNYGYTF. CDR3 DNA: TGCGCCAGCAGCTTGGAAGGGACAGGGACTAACTATGGCTACACCTTC.

The chain's CDR3 is CASSFDSSGEQYF. CDR3 in DNA: TGCGCCAGCAGCTTTGACAGCTCGGGGGAGCAGTACTTC. V is TRBV5-1 and J is TRBJ2-7, with D perhaps assigned TRBD1 or TRBD2 (5 bases each). There are 13 residues in the CDR3. V lost 2 bases to trimming and J lost 7 bases, with 13 bases between them. Germline lookup yields CDR1 SGHRS and CDR2 YFSETQ.

In DNA form, the CDR3 reads TGTGCCAGCAGCCTCGGGGAGAGCACAGATACGCAGTATTTT. Residues: CASSLGESTDTQYF. This rearrangement joins TRBV9 to TRBJ2-3; the D gene is possibly TRBD2 (5 bases). Between the trimmed V and J ends, which lost 4 bases and 0 bases, there was a span of 9 bases. CDR1 is SGDLS, CDR2 YYNGEE, per germline. The CDR3 has 14 amino acids.

The gene calls are TRBV5-1 and TRBJ1-2, with D possibly matching TRBD1 (5 bases). Per the germline V gene, CDR1 is SGHRS and CDR2 is YFSETQ. Deletions cut 4 bases from V and 2 bases from J, with 12 bases between. This CDR3 region has 14 residues. CDR3 amino acids: CASSLRTPNYGYTF. The CDR3 bases are TGCGCCAGCAGCCTCCGGACACCGAACTATGGCTACACCTTC.

The chain recombines TRBV28 with TRBJ2-3; no definite D call. Deletions cut 10 bases from V and 9 bases from J, with 14 bases between. Germline V gene sequence: CDR1 MDHEN, CDR2 SYDVKM. This CDR3 has 11 amino acids. The CDR3 bases are TGTGCCATCTCGGAAAAGAGGACGCAGTATTTT. Protein: CAISEKRTQYF.

This chain connects TRBV7-8 to TRBJ1-5, with D unresolved. Germline V lookup: CDR1 SGHVS, CDR2 FQNEAQ. V dropped 6 bases and J dropped 4 bases, with 13 bases sitting between them. The CDR3 length is 14 residues. In DNA form, the CDR3 reads TGTGCCAGCAGTTCCGGATCAGTGAATCAGCCCCAGCATTTT. It specifies CASSSGSVNQPQHF. Full variable domain (rest looked up from reference TRBV7-8 and TRBJ1-5): GAGVSQSPRYKVAKRGQDVALRCDPISGHVSLFWYQQALGQGPEFLTYFQNEAQLDKSGLPSDRFFAERPEGSVSTLKIQRTQQEDSAVYLCASSSGSVNQPQHFGDGTRLSIL.

This chain connects TRBV27 to TRBJ2-3, with D unresolved. Trimming stripped 4 bases from V and 2 bases from J, with 19 bases between. CDR1 and CDR2 (germline): MNHEY, SMNVEV (reference sequence). The CDR3 has 17 amino acids. The CDR3 spells CASSSTGPVIHTDTQYF. The CDR3 DNA reads TGTGCCAGCAGTTCGACCGGGCCAGTCATCCACACAGATACGCAGTATTTT.

This sequence joins TRBV6-5 and TRBJ1-6; 8 nucleotides match TRBD1. This CDR3 has 14 residues. CDR1 and CDR2 (germline): MNHEY, SVGAGI. Losses at the gene ends were 6 bases for V and 9 bases for J; bases not matched to a gene: 7. The CDR3, as DNA: TGTGCCAGCAGGACCCAGACAGGGGCTTCACCCCTCCACTTT. Protein product: CASRTQTGASPLHF.